These T cell receptor beta chains were read from a single sample in a study of blood T cell repertoires in COVID-19. Some clones are missing from TCRdb's copy, which holds only in-frame ones; the method was immunoSEQ multiplex PCR. This repertoire shows roughly 80,000 clones, around 86% found once; its top ten account for about 10%. The sample comprised peripheral blood. All receptors derive from a human donor in a cohort sampled during active COVID-19. Each CDR3 is given with its conserved first and last residue. Each record gives: V gene, J gene, clone size, D gene, CDR3 length, CDR3 protein, CDR3 DNA. A D gene is named only where the DNA matches it firmly. Where a row states a size, it is once, few, many or the class of an expanded clone; other rows omit it.

TRBV6-1	TRBJ1-3	-	-	16	CASSVTGALGGNTIYF	TGTGCCAGCAGTGTTACAGGTGCCCTCGGTGGAAACACCATATATTTT
TRBV3-1/TRBV3-2	TRBJ2-7	-	-	12	CASSPGHYEQYF	TGTGCCAGCAGCCCAGGCCACTACGAGCAGTACTTC
TRBV3-1/TRBV3-2	TRBJ1-5	-	-	14	CASSLRGNNQPQHF	TGTGCCAGCAGCCTTAGGGGAAACAATCAGCCCCAGCATTTT
TRBV12-3/TRBV12-4	TRBJ1-2	-	-	11	CASSLRGGYTF	TGTGCCAGCAGTTTAAGGGGTGGCTACACCTTC
TRBV14	TRBJ2-3	-	TRBD2	15	CASSLTSGLTDTQYF	TGTGCCAGCAGCCTGACTAGCGGCCTCACAGATACGCAGTATTTT
TRBV3-1/TRBV3-2	TRBJ2-1	-	TRBD2	17	CASSQPRLAGAYNEQFF	TGTGCCAGCAGCCAACCTCGACTAGCGGGGGCTTACAATGAGCAGTTCTTC
TRBV5-1	TRBJ1-2	-	TRBD1	14	CASSGGQGKDGYTF	TGCGCCAGCAGCGGGGGACAGGGAAAGGATGGCTACACCTTC
TRBV28	TRBJ1-5	-	TRBD1	15	CASSLSGGNNQPQHF	TGTGCCAGCAGTTTATCAGGGGGCAACAATCAGCCCCAGCATTTT
TRBV3-1/TRBV3-2	TRBJ1-2	-	-	15	CASSQEAGRQFHYTF	TGTGCCAGCAGCCAAGAAGCGGGTCGACAGTTTCACTACACCTTC
TRBV5-4	TRBJ1-3	-	-	16	CASSQRDTSSGNTIYF	TGTGCCAGCAGCCAGAGGGACACCTCCTCTGGAAACACCATATATTTT
TRBV5-4	TRBJ2-7	-	-	13	CASTRRGSYEQYF	TGTGCCAGCACCCGACGGGGCTCCTACGAGCAGTACTTC
TRBV9	TRBJ2-2	few	-	16	CASSGFGQPNTGELFF	TGTGCCAGCAGCGGATTCGGACAGCCTAACACCGGGGAGCTGTTTTTT
TRBV6-5	TRBJ2-3	-	-	14	CASGRDLRTDTQYF	TGTGCCAGCGGAAGGGACTTGCGCACAGATACGCAGTATTTT
TRBV5-1	TRBJ1-5	-	TRBD1	14	CASSSTGKDQPQHF	TGCGCCAGCAGCTCGACAGGGAAGGATCAGCCCCAGCATTTT
TRBV6-6	TRBJ1-3	few	-	13	CASTSPPLNTIYF	TGTGCCAGCACTTCACCCCCACTGAACACCATATATTTT
TRBV30	TRBJ1-2	-	-	13	CAWSGRQDYGYTF	TGTGCCTGGAGTGGCCGACAGGACTATGGCTACACCTTC
TRBV2	TRBJ1-3	-	-	16	CASSADRSLSGNTIYF	TGTGCCAGCAGTGCCGACAGGTCGTTATCTGGAAACACCATATATTTT
TRBV14	TRBJ1-5	few	-	14	CASSQLGSNQPQHF	TGTGCCAGCAGCCAACTAGGTAGCAATCAGCCCCAGCATTTT